Listed below are T cell receptor beta chains from one sample, sequenced in a study of identical twins. MiXCR, applied by TCRdb to the 5' RACE reads, yields one record per CDR3 protein. The table has hundreds of thousands of distinct CDR3 sequences, under 9.5% seen once; the top ten hold around 2.1%. These sequences were also reported in another study, on yellow fever vaccine responses in identical twins.

The specimen sequenced was memory (CD45RO+) T cells sorted from blood. These receptors came from a woman aged 18 to 35 in good health. Both conserved end residues are part of each CDR3. Each record gives: D gene, clone size, V gene, J gene, CDR3 DNA, CDR3 protein. D genes are given only for firm matches. Clone sizes are given selectively: once, few, many, or a class where the clone is expanded.

D: TRBD1; size: many; V: TRBV12-3/TRBV12-4; J: TRBJ2-3; DNA: TGTGCCAGCAGCGACAGGGGGATCACAGATACGCAGTATTTT; CDR3: CASSDRGITDTQYF
D: -; size: -; V: TRBV19; J: TRBJ2-1; DNA: TGTGCCAGTCGAAGTGGCGGCAATGAGCAGTTCTTC; CDR3: CASRSGGNEQFF
D: -; size: -; V: TRBV5-1; J: TRBJ1-1; DNA: TGCGCCAGCAGCTTGGTTATCCAGAGCACTGAAGCTTTCTTT; CDR3: CASSLVIQSTEAFF
D: TRBD2; size: many; V: TRBV5-1; J: TRBJ2-1; DNA: TGCGCCAGCAGCTTGCAGGCGCGGGGGGGGAACAATGAGCAGTTCTTC; CDR3: CASSLQARGGNNEQFF
D: -; size: few; V: TRBV7-7; J: TRBJ2-5; DNA: TGTGCCAGCAGCTACGGGAACGGAGAGACCCAGTACTTC; CDR3: CASSYGNGETQYF
D: TRBD1; size: -; V: TRBV3-1; J: TRBJ1-1; DNA: TGTGCCAGCAGCTTAACCCCACAGGGGGCTGAAGCTTTCTTT; CDR3: CASSLTPQGAEAFF
D: -; size: few; V: TRBV2; J: TRBJ2-5; DNA: TGTGCCAGCAGCCTGGGGGGGGCTACGGGAGAGACCCAGTACTTC; CDR3: CASSLGGATGETQYF
D: -; size: -; V: TRBV28; J: TRBJ2-3; DNA: TGTGCCAGCAGTACACGGGCTTCCACAGATACGCAGTATTTT; CDR3: CASSTRASTDTQYF
D: -; size: few; V: TRBV6-2/TRBV6-3; J: TRBJ2-7; DNA: TGTGCCAGCTATTCCCAGCGGTCGAGCTCCTACGAGCAGTACTTC; CDR3: CASYSQRSSSYEQYF
D: -; size: -; V: TRBV3-1; J: TRBJ1-3; DNA: TGTGCCAGCAGCCAAGGGACGGGAGGGGCTGGAAACACCATATATTTT; CDR3: CASSQGTGGAGNTIYF
D: TRBD1; size: few; V: TRBV27; J: TRBJ1-6; DNA: TGTGCCAGCAGTTTCGGGACAGGTACCTCACCCCTCCACTTT; CDR3: CASSFGTGTSPLHF
D: -; size: many; V: TRBV9; J: TRBJ2-3; DNA: TGTGCCAGCAGCGCCGGACAAGACACAGATACGCAGTATTTT; CDR3: CASSAGQDTDTQYF
D: TRBD2; size: -; V: TRBV28; J: TRBJ2-7; DNA: TGTGCCAGCAGACGGACTAGCGGGGAGTCCTACGAGCAGTACTTC; CDR3: CASRRTSGESYEQYF
D: -; size: many; V: TRBV6-1; J: TRBJ1-1; DNA: TGTGCCAGCAGAGTTATGGATGGGAACACTGAAGCTTTCTTT; CDR3: CASRVMDGNTEAFF
D: -; size: -; V: TRBV5-1; J: TRBJ2-2; DNA: TGCGCCAGCAGCTTGGAGGATGGAGGCGGGGAGCTGTTTTTT; CDR3: CASSLEDGGGELFF
D: TRBD2; size: -; V: TRBV12-5; J: TRBJ2-1; DNA: TGTGCTAGTGGTTTGGCTAGACTAGCGGGACACCTCGCCACTGGGGGTGAGCAGTTCTTC; CDR3: CASGLARLAGHLATGGEQFF
D: TRBD2; size: -; V: TRBV3-1; J: TRBJ2-1; DNA: TGTGCCAGCAGCCGGCTAGCGGGGGGACAAACCGGGGGGCCCTACAATGAGCAGTTCTTC; CDR3: CASSRLAGGQTGGPYNEQFF
D: -; size: many; V: TRBV7-9; J: TRBJ2-1; DNA: TGTGCCAGCAGCTCAAATCCCTGGGGCAATGAGCAGTTCTTC; CDR3: CASSSNPWGNEQFF
D: -; size: few; V: TRBV6-1; J: TRBJ1-5; DNA: TGTGCCAGCGGGGGTCCGAACAGCGGGGGCAGGGGTCAGCCCCAGCATTTT; CDR3: CASGGPNSGGRGQPQHF
D: -; size: many; V: TRBV28; J: TRBJ2-6; DNA: TGTGCCAGCGGTTCTGGGGCCAACGTCCTGACTTTC; CDR3: CASGSGANVLTF
D: -; size: few; V: TRBV3-1; J: TRBJ2-1; DNA: TGTGCCAGCAGTGGAGGGGGGGGTCCTTACAATGAGCAGTTCTTC; CDR3: CASSGGGGPYNEQFF
D: -; size: -; V: TRBV7-8; J: TRBJ2-1; DNA: TGTGCCAGCAGCTTAGGGGTCTCTGAGCAGTTCTTC; CDR3: CASSLGVSEQFF
D: -; size: many; V: TRBV12-3/TRBV12-4; J: TRBJ2-5; DNA: TGTGCCAGCAGTCCCGGGGTACCGAGGTCGACCCAGTACTTC; CDR3: CASSPGVPRSTQYF
D: TRBD2; size: -; V: TRBV25-1; J: TRBJ2-2; DNA: TGTGCCAGCAGTGAGGTATTGACTAGCGGGAGTCAGAACACCGGGGAGCTGTTTTTT; CDR3: CASSEVLTSGSQNTGELFF
D: TRBD2; size: -; V: TRBV28; J: TRBJ2-1; DNA: TGTGCCAGCAACCCCTCTAGCGGGAGATACAATGAGCAGTTCTTC; CDR3: CASNPSSGRYNEQFF
D: -; size: many; V: TRBV13; J: TRBJ1-1; DNA: TGTGCCAGCAGACATAAGGCCGCGGGGGACACTGAAGCTTTCTTT; CDR3: CASRHKAAGDTEAFF
D: -; size: few; V: TRBV29-1; J: TRBJ1-2; DNA: TGCAGCGTTGCGAGTGGCCCATATGGCTACACCTTC; CDR3: CSVASGPYGYTF
D: -; size: few; V: TRBV20-1; J: TRBJ1-2; DNA: TGCAGTGCTAGAGACAGGGCGAGCTACACCTTC; CDR3: CSARDRASYTF
D: TRBD2; size: -; V: TRBV6-1; J: TRBJ2-2; DNA: TGTGCCAGCAGTGAAGTACAGGGACTAGCGGGAGAGGTGACCGGGGAGCTGTTTTTT; CDR3: CASSEVQGLAGEVTGELFF
D: TRBD2; size: few; V: TRBV7-2; J: TRBJ2-1; DNA: TGTGCCAGCAGCGCGGGGGGGGGCTCCTACAATGAGCAGTTCTTC; CDR3: CASSAGGGSYNEQFF
D: -; size: -; V: TRBV20-1; J: TRBJ1-2; DNA: TGCAGTGCCCTAGAGGAGGAATATATGCGTGGCTACACCTTC; CDR3: CSALEEEYMRGYTF
D: -; size: -; V: TRBV5-5; J: TRBJ1-5; DNA: TGTGCCAGCAGCCTGTCCTTCGGGAATCAGCCCCAGCATTTT; CDR3: CASSLSFGNQPQHF
D: TRBD2; size: many; V: TRBV5-1; J: TRBJ2-1; DNA: TGCGCCAGCAGCCACTCCGGGACTAGCGGGATTCGGGGTGAGCAGTTCTTC; CDR3: CASSHSGTSGIRGEQFF
D: -; size: -; V: TRBV12-5; J: TRBJ2-5; DNA: TGTGCTAGCTCATTTTCACAGGAACTCCAAGAGACCCAGTACTTC; CDR3: CASSFSQELQETQYF
D: -; size: -; V: TRBV7-6; J: TRBJ2-7; DNA: TGTGCCAGCAGCCAAAATAGCGGCTCCTACGAGCAGTACTTC; CDR3: CASSQNSGSYEQYF
D: -; size: -; V: TRBV12-3/TRBV12-4; J: TRBJ2-5; DNA: TGTGCCAGCAGTTTGCGGCAGAACCAAGAGACCCAGTACTTC; CDR3: CASSLRQNQETQYF
D: -; size: many; V: TRBV15; J: TRBJ2-1; DNA: TGTGCCACCAGCAGAGATTCCCTTGGGCATGAGCAGTTCTTC; CDR3: CATSRDSLGHEQFF
D: -; size: many; V: TRBV24-1; J: TRBJ2-3; DNA: TGTGCCACCAGTGAAGCGGGCAGGGACCAATCAGATACGCAGTATTTT; CDR3: CATSEAGRDQSDTQYF
D: -; size: -; V: TRBV5-1; J: TRBJ2-5; DNA: TGCGCCAGCAGCTGGGACCGCTTCCAAGAGACCCAGTACTTC; CDR3: CASSWDRFQETQYF
D: TRBD2; size: few; V: TRBV14; J: TRBJ2-1; DNA: TGTGCCAGCAGCCATACTATAGCGGGGGCCACGATAAATGAGCAGTTCTTC; CDR3: CASSHTIAGATINEQFF
D: -; size: many; V: TRBV3-1; J: TRBJ1-2; DNA: TGTGCCAGCAGCCAAGATCAACTGGGGTTTGGCTACACCTTC; CDR3: CASSQDQLGFGYTF
D: TRBD1; size: many; V: TRBV7-8; J: TRBJ2-3; DNA: TGTGCCAGCAGCAACACACAGGGGGCAAGCACAGATACGCAGTATTTT; CDR3: CASSNTQGASTDTQYF
D: -; size: many; V: TRBV28; J: TRBJ2-3; DNA: TGTGCCAGCAGTCCGGGACCCTATCCCACAGATACGCAGTATTTT; CDR3: CASSPGPYPTDTQYF
D: -; size: -; V: TRBV20-1; J: TRBJ2-7; DNA: TGCAGTGCTGGGGACTCTTTAACGAGCGAGCAGTACTTC; CDR3: CSAGDSLTSEQYF
D: TRBD1; size: many; V: TRBV6-1; J: TRBJ2-3; DNA: TGTGCCAGCAGTCCTGGGGGAACAGGGGGCCGTGGCACAGATACGCAGTATTTT; CDR3: CASSPGGTGGRGTDTQYF
D: -; size: many; V: TRBV20-1; J: TRBJ2-3; DNA: TGCAGTGCTAGGGGGGGAGCAGATACGCAGTATTTT; CDR3: CSARGGADTQYF
D: -; size: few; V: TRBV10-3; J: TRBJ1-2; DNA: TGTGCCATCAGTGAGTACTGGAAGGGGGAAACCTATGGCTACACCTTC; CDR3: CAISEYWKGETYGYTF
D: TRBD2; size: few; V: TRBV20-1; J: TRBJ2-1; DNA: TGCAGTGCTAGAGATCCCTTTCCCCTAGCGGGGGGGTTTAGCTCCTACAATGAGCAGTTCTTC; CDR3: CSARDPFPLAGGFSSYNEQFF